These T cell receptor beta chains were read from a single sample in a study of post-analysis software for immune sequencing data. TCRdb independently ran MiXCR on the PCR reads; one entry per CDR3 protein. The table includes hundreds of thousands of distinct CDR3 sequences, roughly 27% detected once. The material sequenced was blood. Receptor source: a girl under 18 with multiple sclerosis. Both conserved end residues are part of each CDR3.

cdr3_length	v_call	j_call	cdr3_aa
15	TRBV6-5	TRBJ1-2	CASSRNPGQGGSYTF
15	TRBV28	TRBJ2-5	CASSLPSGRERTQYF
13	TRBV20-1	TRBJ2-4	CSAPFPAKNIQYF
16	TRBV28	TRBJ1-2	CASSPTPLSVNYGYTF
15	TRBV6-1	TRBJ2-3	CASSGRLASLDTQYF
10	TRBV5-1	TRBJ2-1	CASKGGGQFF
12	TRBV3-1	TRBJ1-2	CASWGPRGGYTF
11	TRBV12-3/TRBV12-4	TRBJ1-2	CASKSGYGYTF
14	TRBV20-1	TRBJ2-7	CSARGLAGNYEQYF
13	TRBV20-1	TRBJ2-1	CSARDPKGIKQFF
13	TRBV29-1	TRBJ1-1	CSGRRGGNTEAFF
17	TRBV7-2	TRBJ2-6	CASTQRSEAVGANVLTF
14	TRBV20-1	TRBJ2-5	CSALNTGIQETQYF
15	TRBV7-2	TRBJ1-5	CASSRDYYSNQPQHF
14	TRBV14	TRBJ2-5	CASSQGAVQETQYF
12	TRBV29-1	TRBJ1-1	CSVGFENTEAFF
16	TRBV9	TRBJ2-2	CASSVGGTSSTGELFF
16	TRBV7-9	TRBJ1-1	CASRIAKGDGNTEAFF
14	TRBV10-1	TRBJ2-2	CASSVNSDTGELFF
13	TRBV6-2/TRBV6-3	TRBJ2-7	CASRRTGGYEQYF
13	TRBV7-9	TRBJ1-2	CASSRGGSYGYTF
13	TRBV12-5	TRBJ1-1	CASGLYPNTEAFF
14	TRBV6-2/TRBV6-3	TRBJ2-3	CASSRDSLTDTQYF
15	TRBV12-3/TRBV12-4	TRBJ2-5	CASSPLAGKQETQYF
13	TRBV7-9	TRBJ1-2	CASSRQGAGGYTF
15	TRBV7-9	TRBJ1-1	CASGGAGGGSTEAFF
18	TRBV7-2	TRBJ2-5	CASSLAGLAGASQETQYF
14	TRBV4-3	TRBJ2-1	CASSQDAGFNEQFF
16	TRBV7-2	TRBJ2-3	CASGADRDYYTDTQYF
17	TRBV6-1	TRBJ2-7	CASSEDLRDRTPYEQYF
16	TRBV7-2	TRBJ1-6	CASSSDRQAYNSPLHF
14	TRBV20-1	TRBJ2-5	CSAKGSGDVETQYF
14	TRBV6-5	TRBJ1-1	CASSIHTGATEAFF
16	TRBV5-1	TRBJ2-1	CASSLNDWGLHNEQFF
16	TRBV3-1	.	CASSQDGQGASYEQYF
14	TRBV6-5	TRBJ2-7	CASSGLAGTHEQYF
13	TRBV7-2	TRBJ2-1	CASSLNRANEQFF
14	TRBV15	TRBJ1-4	CATSSWGTNEKLFF
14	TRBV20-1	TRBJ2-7	CSAIPPSSGHEQYF
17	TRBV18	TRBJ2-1	CASSPTGGTGYYNEQFF
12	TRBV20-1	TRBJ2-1	CSARVVGNEQFF
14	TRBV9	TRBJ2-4	CASSSSIAKNIQYF
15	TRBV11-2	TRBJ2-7	CASSPGAGPRIEQYF
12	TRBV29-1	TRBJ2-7	CSVGPGNYEQYF
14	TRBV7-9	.	CASGLLQGSHEQYF
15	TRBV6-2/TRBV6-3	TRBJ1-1	CASSYRAVMNTEAFF
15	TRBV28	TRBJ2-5	CTSSLPIVGVETQYF
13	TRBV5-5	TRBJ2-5	CASSLALWETQYF